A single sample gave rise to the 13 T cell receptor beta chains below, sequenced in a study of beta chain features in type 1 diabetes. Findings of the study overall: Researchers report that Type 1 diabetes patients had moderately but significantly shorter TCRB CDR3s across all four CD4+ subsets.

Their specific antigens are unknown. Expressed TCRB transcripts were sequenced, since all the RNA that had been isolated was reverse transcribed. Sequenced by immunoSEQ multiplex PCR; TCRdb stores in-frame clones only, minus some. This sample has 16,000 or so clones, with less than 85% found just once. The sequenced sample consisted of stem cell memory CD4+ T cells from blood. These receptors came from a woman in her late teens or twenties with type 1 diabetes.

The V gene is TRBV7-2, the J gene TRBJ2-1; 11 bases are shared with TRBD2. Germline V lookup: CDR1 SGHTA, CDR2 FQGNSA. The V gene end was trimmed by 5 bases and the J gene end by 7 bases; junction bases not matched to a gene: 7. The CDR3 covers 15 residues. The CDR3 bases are TGTGCCAGCAGCATTAGCGGGAGGGCCAGTAATGAGCAGTTCTTC. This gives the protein CASSISGRASNEQFF.

For the CDR3, the DNA is TGCGCCAGCAGCCAAGTCCCCAGGGGGCTGAGGTCACCCCTCCACTTT. As protein: CASSQVPRGLRSPLHF. The chain uses TRBV4-3 and TRBJ1-6, with 8 bases that match TRBD1. Germline CDR1 LGHNA, CDR2 YSLEER. The CDR3 covers 16 residues. The V and J ends lost 1 base and 10 bases, in that order; junction bases with no gene match: 9.

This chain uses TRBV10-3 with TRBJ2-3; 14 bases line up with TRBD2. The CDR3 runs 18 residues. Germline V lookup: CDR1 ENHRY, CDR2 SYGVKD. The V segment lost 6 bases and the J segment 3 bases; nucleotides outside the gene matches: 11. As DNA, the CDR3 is TGTGCCATCAGAAAAACCTCGGGACTAGCGGGAGAAACAGATACGCAGTATTTT. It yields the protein CAIRKTSGLAGETDTQYF.

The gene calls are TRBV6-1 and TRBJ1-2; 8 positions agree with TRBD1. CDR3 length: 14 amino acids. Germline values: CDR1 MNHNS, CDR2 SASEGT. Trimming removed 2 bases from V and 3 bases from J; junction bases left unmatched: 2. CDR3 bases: TGTGCCAGCAGTGAACTGACAGGGGACTATGGCTACACCTTC. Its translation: CASSELTGDYGYTF.

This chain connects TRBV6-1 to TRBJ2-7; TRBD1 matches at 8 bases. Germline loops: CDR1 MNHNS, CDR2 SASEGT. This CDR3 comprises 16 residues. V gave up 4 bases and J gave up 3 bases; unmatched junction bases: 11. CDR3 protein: CASSGAGTGGYYEQYV. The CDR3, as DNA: TGTGCCAGCAGTGGAGCCGGGACAGGCGGCTACTACGAGCAGTACGTC.

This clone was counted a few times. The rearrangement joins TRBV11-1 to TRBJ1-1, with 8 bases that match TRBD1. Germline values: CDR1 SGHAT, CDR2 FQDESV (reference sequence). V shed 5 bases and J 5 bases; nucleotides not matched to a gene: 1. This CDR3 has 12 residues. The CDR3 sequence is CASSRQGTEAFF. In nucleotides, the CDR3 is TGTGCCAGCAGCCGACAGGGGACTGAAGCTTTCTTT.

In DNA form, the CDR3 reads TGTGCCAGCAGCCTCCTTGGGAGGGCAGACAATCAGCCCCAGCATTTT. This gives the protein CASSLLGRADNQPQHF. The chain joins TRBV28 to TRBJ1-5; D is unclear. CDR3 length: 16 residues. Germline V gene data show CDR1 as MDHEN and CDR2 as SYDVKM. V dropped 6 bases and J dropped 3 bases, with 18 bases sitting between them.

CDR3 in DNA: TGCGCCAGCAGCTTGGGACTAGCGGGAGGTGAGCAGTTCTTC. Translated, it gives CASSLGLAGGEQFF. The chain couples TRBV5-1 to TRBJ2-1; TRBD2 aligns across 13 bases. CDR1 is SGHRS and CDR2 is YFSETQ in the germline V gene. This CDR3 contains 14 residues. The ends lost 0 bases at V and 9 bases at J; junction bases unmatched: 0.

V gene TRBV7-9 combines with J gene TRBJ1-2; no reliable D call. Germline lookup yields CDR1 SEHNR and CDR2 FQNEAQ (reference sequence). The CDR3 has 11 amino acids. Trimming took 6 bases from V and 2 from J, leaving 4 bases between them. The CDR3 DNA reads TGTGCCAGCAGTGCGAACTATGGCTACACCTTC. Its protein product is CASSANYGYTF.

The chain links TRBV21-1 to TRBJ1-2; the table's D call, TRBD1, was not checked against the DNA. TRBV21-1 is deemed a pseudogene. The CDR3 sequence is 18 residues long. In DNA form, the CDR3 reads TGTGCCAGCAGCAAGGAAAAACCGGGACAGTTCACTCACTATGGCTACACCTTC. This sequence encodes CASSKEKPGQFTHYGYTF.

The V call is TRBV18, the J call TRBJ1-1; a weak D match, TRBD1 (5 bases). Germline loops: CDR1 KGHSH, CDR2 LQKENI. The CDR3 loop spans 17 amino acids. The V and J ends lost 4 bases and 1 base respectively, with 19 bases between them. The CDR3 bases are TGTGCCAGCTCACTCTTGGGGCCAGGTGGGAAGAACACTGAAGCTTTCTTT. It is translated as CASSLLGPGGKNTEAFF.

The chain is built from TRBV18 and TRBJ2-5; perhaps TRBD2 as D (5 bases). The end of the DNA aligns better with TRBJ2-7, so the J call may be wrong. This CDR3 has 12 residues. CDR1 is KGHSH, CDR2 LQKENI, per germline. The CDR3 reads CASSPQGVEQYF. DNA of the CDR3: TGTGCCAGCTCACCACAGGGAGTCGAGCAGTACTTC.

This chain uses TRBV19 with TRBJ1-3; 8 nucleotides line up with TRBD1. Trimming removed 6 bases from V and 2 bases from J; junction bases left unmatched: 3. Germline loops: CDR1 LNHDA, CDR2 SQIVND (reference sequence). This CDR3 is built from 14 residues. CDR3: CASSADRAGNTIYF. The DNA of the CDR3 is TGTGCCAGTAGCGCGGACAGGGCTGGAAACACCATATATTTT.